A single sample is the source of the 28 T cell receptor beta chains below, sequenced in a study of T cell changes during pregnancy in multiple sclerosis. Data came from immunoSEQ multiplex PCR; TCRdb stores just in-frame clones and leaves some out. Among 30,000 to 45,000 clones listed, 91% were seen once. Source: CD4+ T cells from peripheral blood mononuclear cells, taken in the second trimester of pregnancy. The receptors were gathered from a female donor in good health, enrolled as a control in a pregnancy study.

The CDR3 loop reads CASSMDRVYGYTF. In nucleotides, the CDR3 is TGTGCCAGTAGTATGGACAGGGTCTATGGCTACACCTTC. J is TRBJ1-2 and V is TRBV19, with 8 positions matching TRBD1. Germline V CDR1 and CDR2: LNHDA, SQIVND (reference sequence). The CDR3 spans 13 residues. V trimming: 3 bases; J trimming: 4 bases; junction bases outside the gene matches: 1.

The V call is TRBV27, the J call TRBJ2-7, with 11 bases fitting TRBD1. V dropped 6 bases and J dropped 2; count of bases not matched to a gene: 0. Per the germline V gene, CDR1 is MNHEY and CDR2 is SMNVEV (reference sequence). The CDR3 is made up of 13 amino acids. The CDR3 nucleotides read TGTGCCAGCAGGGGACAGGGGGCCTACGAGCAGTACTTC. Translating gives CASRGQGAYEQYF.

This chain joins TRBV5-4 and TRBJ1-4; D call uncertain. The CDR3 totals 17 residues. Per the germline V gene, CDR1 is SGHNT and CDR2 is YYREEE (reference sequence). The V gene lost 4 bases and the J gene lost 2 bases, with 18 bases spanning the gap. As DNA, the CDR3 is TGTGCCAGCAGCCCTGACCCAATGCGGCGGACTAATGAAAAACTGTTTTTT. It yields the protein CASSPDPMRRTNEKLFF.

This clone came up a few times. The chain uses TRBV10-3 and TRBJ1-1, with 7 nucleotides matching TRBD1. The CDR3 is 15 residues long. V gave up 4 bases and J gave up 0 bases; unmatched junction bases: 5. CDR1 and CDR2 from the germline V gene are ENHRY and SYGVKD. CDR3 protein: CAISGGQTLNTEAFF. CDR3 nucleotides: TGTGCCATCAGTGGGGGACAGACTTTGAACACTGAAGCTTTCTTT.

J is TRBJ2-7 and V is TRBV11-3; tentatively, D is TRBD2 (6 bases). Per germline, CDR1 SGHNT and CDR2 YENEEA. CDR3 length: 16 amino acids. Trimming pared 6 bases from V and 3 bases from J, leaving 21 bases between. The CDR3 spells CASRPHRDSRVYEQYF. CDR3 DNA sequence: TGTGCCAGCAGACCTCACCGGGACTCCAGGGTCTACGAGCAGTACTTC.

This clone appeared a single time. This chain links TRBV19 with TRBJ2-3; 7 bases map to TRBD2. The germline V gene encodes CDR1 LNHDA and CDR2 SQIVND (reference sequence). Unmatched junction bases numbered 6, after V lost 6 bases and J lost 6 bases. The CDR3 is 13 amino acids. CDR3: CASRPAGMDTQYF. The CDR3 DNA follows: TGTGCCAGTAGACCAGCGGGGATGGATACGCAGTATTTT.

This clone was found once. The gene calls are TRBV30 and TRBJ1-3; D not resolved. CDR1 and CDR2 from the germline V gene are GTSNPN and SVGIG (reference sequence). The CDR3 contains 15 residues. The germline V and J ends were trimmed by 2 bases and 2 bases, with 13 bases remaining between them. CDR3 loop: CAWSIRNLAGNTIYF. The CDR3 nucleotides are TGTGCCTGGAGTATTAGGAATCTAGCTGGAAACACCATATATTTT.

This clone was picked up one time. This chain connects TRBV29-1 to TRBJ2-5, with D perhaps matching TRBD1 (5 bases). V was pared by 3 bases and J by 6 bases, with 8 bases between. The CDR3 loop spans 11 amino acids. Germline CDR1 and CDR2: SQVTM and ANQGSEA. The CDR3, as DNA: TGCAGCGTTGACAGGGAAAAGACCCAGTACTTC. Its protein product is CSVDREKTQYF.

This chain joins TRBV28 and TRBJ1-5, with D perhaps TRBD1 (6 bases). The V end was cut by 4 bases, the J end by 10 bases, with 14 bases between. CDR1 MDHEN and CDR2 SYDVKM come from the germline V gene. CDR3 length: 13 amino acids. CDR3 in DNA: TGTGCCAGCAGTTCCCCGGGTGGGGGCCCCCAGCATTTT. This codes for CASSSPGGGPQHF.

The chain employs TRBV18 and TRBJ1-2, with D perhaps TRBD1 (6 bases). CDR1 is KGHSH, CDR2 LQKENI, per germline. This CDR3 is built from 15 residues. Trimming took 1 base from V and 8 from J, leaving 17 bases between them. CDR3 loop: CASSPLSRGAEGYTF. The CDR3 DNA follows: TGTGCCAGCTCACCACTTAGCCGGGGGGCAGAAGGCTACACCTTC.

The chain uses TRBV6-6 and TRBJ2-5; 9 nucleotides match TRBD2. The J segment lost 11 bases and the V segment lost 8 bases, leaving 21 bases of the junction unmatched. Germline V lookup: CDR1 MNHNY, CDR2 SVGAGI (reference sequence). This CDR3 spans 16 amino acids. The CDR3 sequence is CASGGTGTSILQEQYF. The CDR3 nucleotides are TGTGCCAGCGGGGGGACCGGGACTAGCATCCTTCAGGAGCAGTACTTC.

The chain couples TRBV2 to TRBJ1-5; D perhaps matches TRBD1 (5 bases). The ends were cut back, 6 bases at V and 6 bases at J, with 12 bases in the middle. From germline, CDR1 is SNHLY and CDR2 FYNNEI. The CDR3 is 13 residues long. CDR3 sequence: CASRDSYGQPQHF. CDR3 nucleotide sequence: TGTGCCAGCAGAGACAGTTATGGTCAGCCCCAGCATTTT.

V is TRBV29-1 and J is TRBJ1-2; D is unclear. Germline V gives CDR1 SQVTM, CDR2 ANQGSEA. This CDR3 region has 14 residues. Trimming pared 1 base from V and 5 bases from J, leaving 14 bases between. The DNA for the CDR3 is TGCAGCGTTGAAGGCTCAGGTGATTCTTATGGCTACACCTTC. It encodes CSVEGSGDSYGYTF.

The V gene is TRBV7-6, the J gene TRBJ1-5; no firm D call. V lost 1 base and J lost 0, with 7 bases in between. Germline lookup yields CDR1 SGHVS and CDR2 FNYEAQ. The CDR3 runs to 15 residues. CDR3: CASSLVAGSNQPQHF. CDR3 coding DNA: TGTGCCAGCAGCTTAGTTGCGGGTAGCAATCAGCCCCAGCATTTT.

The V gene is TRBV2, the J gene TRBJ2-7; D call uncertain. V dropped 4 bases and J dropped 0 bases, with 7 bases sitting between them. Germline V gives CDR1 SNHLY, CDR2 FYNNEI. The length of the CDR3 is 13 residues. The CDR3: CASSVPGSYEQYF. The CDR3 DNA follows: TGTGCCAGCAGTGTTCCAGGCTCCTACGAGCAGTACTTC.

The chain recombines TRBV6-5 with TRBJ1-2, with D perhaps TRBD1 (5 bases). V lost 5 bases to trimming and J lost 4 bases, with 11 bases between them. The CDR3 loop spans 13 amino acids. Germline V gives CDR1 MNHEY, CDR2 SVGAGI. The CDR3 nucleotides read TGTGCCAGCAGTCCCAGGGTTGGCTATGGCTACACCTTC. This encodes CASSPRVGYGYTF.

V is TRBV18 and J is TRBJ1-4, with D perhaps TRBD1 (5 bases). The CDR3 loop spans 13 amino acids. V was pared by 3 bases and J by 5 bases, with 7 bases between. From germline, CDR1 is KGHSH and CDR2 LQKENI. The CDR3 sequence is CASSPTENEKLFF. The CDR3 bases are TGTGCCAGCTCACCGACAGAAAATGAAAAACTGTTTTTT. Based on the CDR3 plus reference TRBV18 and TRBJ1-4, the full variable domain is NAGVMQNPRHLVRRRGQEARLRCSPMKGHSHVYWYRQLPEEGLKFMVYLQKENIIDESGMPKERFSAEFPKEGPSILRIQQVVRGDSAAYFCASSPTENEKLFFGSGTQLSVL.

The CDR3 DNA reads as TGTGCCATCGGGACAGGGTTTATCTACGAGCAGTACTTC. Protein: CAIGTGFIYEQYF. The rearrangement uses TRBV10-3 and TRBJ2-7, with TRBD1 matching 9 bases. The ends lost 8 bases at V and 3 bases at J; junction bases unmatched: 5. From germline, CDR1 is ENHRY and CDR2 SYGVKD. The CDR3 runs to 13 residues.

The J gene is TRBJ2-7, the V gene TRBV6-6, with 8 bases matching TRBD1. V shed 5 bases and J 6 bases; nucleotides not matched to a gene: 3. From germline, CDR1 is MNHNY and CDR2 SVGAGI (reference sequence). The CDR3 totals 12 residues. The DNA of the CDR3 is TGTGCCAGCAGTAGGGGGACAGGCGAGCAGTACTTC. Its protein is CASSRGTGEQYF.

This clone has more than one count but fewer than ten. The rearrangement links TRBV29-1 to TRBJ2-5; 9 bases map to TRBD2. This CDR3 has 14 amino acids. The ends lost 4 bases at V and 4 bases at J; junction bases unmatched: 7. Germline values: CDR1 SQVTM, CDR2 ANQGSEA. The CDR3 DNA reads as TGCAGCGTTGGGGGGCCTAGCGGGACAGAGACCCAGTACTTC. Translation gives CSVGGPSGTETQYF.

The CDR3 nucleotides read TGTGCCAGCACGGGCGGGAGCAGTAACAATGAGCAGTTCTTC. Translation gives CASTGGSSNNEQFF. This rearrangement joins TRBV6-5 to TRBJ2-1; TRBD2 agrees at 7 bases. CDR3 size: 14 residues. CDR1 and CDR2 (germline): MNHEY, SVGAGI. With V trimmed by 7 bases and J by 5 bases, 8 bases remained unmatched.

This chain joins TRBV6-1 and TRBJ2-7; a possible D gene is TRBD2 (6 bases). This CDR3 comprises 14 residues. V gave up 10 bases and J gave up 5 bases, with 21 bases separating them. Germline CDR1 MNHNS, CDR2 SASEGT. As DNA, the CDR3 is TGTGCCACCCCACGCCTACCGGGCGGGGACGAGCAGTACTTC. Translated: CATPRLPGGDEQYF.

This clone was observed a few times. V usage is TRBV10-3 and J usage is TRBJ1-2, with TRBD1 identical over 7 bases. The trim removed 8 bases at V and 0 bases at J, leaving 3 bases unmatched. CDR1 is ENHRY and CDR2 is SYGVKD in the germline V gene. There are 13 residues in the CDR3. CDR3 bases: TGTGCCATCTCGACAGGGACTAACTATGGCTACACCTTC. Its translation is CAISTGTNYGYTF.

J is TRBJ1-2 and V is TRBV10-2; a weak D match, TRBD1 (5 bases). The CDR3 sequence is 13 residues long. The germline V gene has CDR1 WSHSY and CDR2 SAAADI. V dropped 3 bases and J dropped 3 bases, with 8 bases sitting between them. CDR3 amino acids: CASSDGRDYGYTF. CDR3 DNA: TGCGCCAGCAGTGATGGCAGGGACTATGGCTACACCTTC.

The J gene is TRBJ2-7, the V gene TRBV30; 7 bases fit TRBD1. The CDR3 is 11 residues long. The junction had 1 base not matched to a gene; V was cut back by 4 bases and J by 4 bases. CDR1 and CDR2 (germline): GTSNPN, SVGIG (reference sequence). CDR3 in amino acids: CAWTGGYEQYF. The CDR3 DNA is TGTGCCTGGACAGGGGGTTACGAGCAGTACTTC.

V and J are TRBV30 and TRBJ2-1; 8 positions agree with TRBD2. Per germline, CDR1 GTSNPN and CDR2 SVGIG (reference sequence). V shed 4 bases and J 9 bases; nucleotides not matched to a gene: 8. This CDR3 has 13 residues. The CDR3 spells CAWTPLAEGEQFF. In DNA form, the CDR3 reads TGTGCCTGGACCCCACTAGCGGAGGGTGAGCAGTTCTTC.

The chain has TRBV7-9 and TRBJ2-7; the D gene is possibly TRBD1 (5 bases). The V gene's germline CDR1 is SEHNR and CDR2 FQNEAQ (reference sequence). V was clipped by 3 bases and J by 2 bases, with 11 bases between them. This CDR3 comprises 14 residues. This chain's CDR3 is CASSFQGWAYEQYF. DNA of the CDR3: TGTGCCAGCAGCTTTCAGGGATGGGCCTACGAGCAGTACTTC.

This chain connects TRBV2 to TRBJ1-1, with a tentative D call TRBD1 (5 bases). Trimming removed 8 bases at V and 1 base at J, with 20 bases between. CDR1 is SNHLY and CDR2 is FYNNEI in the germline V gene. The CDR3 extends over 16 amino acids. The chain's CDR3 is CASGGGGRRENTEAFF. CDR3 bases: TGTGCCAGCGGGGGTGGCGGGAGGCGGGAGAACACTGAAGCTTTCTTT.